A single sample gave rise to the 21 T cell receptor beta chains below, sequenced in a study of naive and memory T cell subsets. Two oligonucleotides, mixed equimolar, formed the beta constant-region primer covering TRBC1 and TRBC2. MiXCR, applied by TCRdb to the UMI-ligation and nested PCR reads, yields one record per CDR3 protein. The sample holds around 160,000 distinct CDR3 sequences, about 15% seen once. Sequenced material: naive CD4+ T cells from blood. The receptors shown here come from a human donor in good health.

V gene TRBV7-2 combines with J gene TRBJ2-1; D unresolved. Germline V lookup: CDR1 SGHTA, CDR2 FQGNSA. Trimming left V 5 bases short and J 0 bases short, with 11 bases between. There are 15 residues in the CDR3. CDR3 in DNA: TGTGCCAGCAGCCCAGGCGGAAGCTCCTACAATGAGCAGTTCTTC. It translates to CASSPGGSSYNEQFF.

The chain recombines TRBV20-1 with TRBJ2-1; TRBD1 aligns across 10 bases. Losses at the gene ends were 0 bases for V and 7 bases for J; bases not matched to a gene: 12. Germline CDR1 is DFQATT and CDR2 is SNEGSKA (reference sequence). The CDR3 covers 17 residues. The CDR3 reads CSARDRQGAIRRNEQFF. The CDR3 coding sequence is TGCAGTGCTAGAGATAGACAGGGGGCGATAAGAAGGAATGAGCAGTTCTTC.

This clonotype was observed a few times. The rearrangement links TRBV18 to TRBJ2-5; D is perhaps TRBD2 (6 bases). The V and J ends lost 1 base and 5 bases respectively, with 17 bases between them. The germline V gene has CDR1 KGHSH and CDR2 LQKENI. The CDR3 length is 16 residues. CDR3 coding DNA: TGTGCCAGCTCACCACGTGGAACGGGAGTCGGGGAGACCCAGTACTTC. It yields the protein CASSPRGTGVGETQYF.

The rearrangement uses TRBV15 and TRBJ2-7, with D perhaps matching TRBD2 (7 bases). Trimming took off 7 bases at V and 3 bases at J, with 19 bases between the two ends. This CDR3 has 15 amino acids. Germline V gene sequence: CDR1 LNHNV, CDR2 YYDKDF (reference sequence). Here the CDR3 DNA reads TGTGCCACCAACCCGGGGGGACGAGGGGGCTACGAGCAGTACTTC. Translation: CATNPGGRGGYEQYF.

This clonotype was picked up a small number of times. The chain employs TRBV18 and TRBJ2-2; D possibly matches TRBD1 or TRBD2 (5 bases each). Germline CDR1 is KGHSH and CDR2 is LQKENI. V was pared by 0 bases and J by 5 bases, with 19 bases between. CDR3 size: 18 residues. CDR3 residues: CASSPPSGTSEGTGELFF. As DNA, the CDR3 is TGTGCCAGCTCACCACCGTCGGGGACGTCGGAAGGTACCGGGGAGCTGTTTTTT.

This clonotype was seen a handful of times. The V gene is TRBV19, the J gene TRBJ2-2; 13 positions match TRBD2. The CDR3 runs 21 residues. V was pared by 11 bases and J by 2 bases, with 23 bases of the junction left unmatched. CDR1 is LNHDA and CDR2 is SQIVND in the germline V gene (reference sequence). The CDR3 protein is CAANSRDRLTSGRLNTGELFF. The CDR3 coding sequence is TGTGCCGCGAATTCTAGGGACAGACTGACTAGCGGGAGGTTAAACACCGGGGAGCTGTTTTTT. Full variable domain (missing parts from reference TRBV19 and TRBJ2-2): DGGITQSPKYLFRKEGQNVTLSCEQNLNHDAMYWYRQDPGQGLRLIYYSQIVNDFQKGDIAEGYSVSREKKESFPLTVTSAQKNPTAFYLCAANSRDRLTSGRLNTGELFFGEGSRLTVL.

In its sample, this clonotype was seen a few times. The chain combines TRBV4-2 with TRBJ2-3; D gene ambiguous. V lost 2 bases, J lost 2 bases, and 11 bases lay in between. The length of the CDR3 is 15 residues. The germline V gene has CDR1 LGHNA and CDR2 YNFKEQ. CDR3 amino acids: CASSQYLTDTDTQYF. The CDR3 DNA follows: TGTGCCAGCAGCCAATACCTAACTGACACAGATACGCAGTATTTT.

The chain is built from TRBV28 and TRBJ2-1, with 7 bases lining up with TRBD2. V was clipped by 7 bases and J by 2 bases; unmatched bases: 2. Germline V gene lookup returns CDR1 MDHEN and CDR2 SYDVKM. The CDR3 loop spans 13 amino acids. CDR3 region: CASMAGAYNEQFF. The CDR3 bases are TGTGCCAGCATGGCGGGGGCCTACAATGAGCAGTTCTTC.

The rearrangement joins TRBV12-3 or TRBV12-4 to TRBJ2-2; either TRBD1 or TRBD2 may supply D (6 bases each). Trimming shortened V by 3 bases and J by 4 bases, and 9 bases separated the two germline ends. The CDR3 totals 14 residues. CDR3 loop: CASSFGGGTGELFF. The CDR3 region has the DNA TGTGCCAGCAGTTTTGGAGGGGGCACCGGGGAGCTGTTTTTT.

The V gene is TRBV12-3 or TRBV12-4, the J gene TRBJ2-3; D remains unclear. The DNA end favors TRBJ1-5, so the J call may be wrong. The CDR3 loop spans 14 amino acids. The CDR3 region is CASSLSPSTDTQHF. The CDR3 nucleotides are TGTGCCAGCAGTTTATCGCCCAGCACAGATACGCAGCATTTT.

This chain connects TRBV7-2 to TRBJ2-1, with D maybe TRBD1 (6 bases). This CDR3 contains 15 residues. Germline CDR1 SGHTA, CDR2 FQGNSA. V lost 5 bases, J lost 6 bases, and 17 bases lay in between. The CDR3 sequence: CASSPHRVPGNEQFF. In DNA form, the CDR3 reads TGTGCCAGCAGCCCGCACAGGGTTCCAGGCAATGAGCAGTTCTTC.

This clonotype came up a few times. J is TRBJ2-7 and V is TRBV2; 11 bases align to TRBD2. The CDR3 is made up of 14 amino acids. The germline V gene has CDR1 SNHLY and CDR2 FYNNEI. V shed 7 bases, J shed 7 bases, and the junction held 9 bases outside the gene matches. The DNA of the CDR3 is TGTGCCAGCACCGGGACTAGCGGCGCAGGGGAGCAGTACTTC. Encoded protein: CASTGTSGAGEQYF.

This clonotype was seen repeatedly, ten times or more. The CDR3 reads CASSRRTSPSTDTQYF. CDR3 in DNA: TGTGCCAGCAGCAGGAGGACTAGCCCGAGCACAGATACGCAGTATTTT. V and J are TRBV7-2 and TRBJ2-3; the match to TRBD2 covers 8 bases. The CDR3 spans 16 residues. Trimming at V came to 5 bases and at J to 0 bases, leaving 7 bases not matched to a gene. CDR1 is SGHTA and CDR2 is FQGNSA in the germline V gene.

CDR3 nucleotide sequence: TGTGCCAGCAGCCTAGAGACAGGGTCGAATTACGAGCAGTACTTC. It encodes CASSLETGSNYEQYF. J is TRBJ2-7 and V is TRBV7-2; 7 bases are a match to TRBD1. The CDR3 spans 15 residues. Trimming took 5 bases from V and 4 from J; bases not matched to a gene: 11. Germline V CDR1 and CDR2: SGHTA, FQGNSA.

The chain uses TRBV30 and TRBJ2-2; 9 nucleotides line up with TRBD2. Germline assignment: CDR1 GTSNPN and CDR2 SVGIG (reference sequence). With V trimmed by 1 base and J by 12 bases, 6 bases remained unmatched. This CDR3 contains 13 residues. The CDR3: CAWSGLAALKLFF. As DNA, the CDR3 is TGTGCCTGGAGTGGACTAGCGGCTCTGAAGCTGTTTTTT.

The rearrangement uses TRBV14 and TRBJ2-4; 9 bases map to TRBD2. Germline V gene sequence: CDR1 SGHDN, CDR2 FVKESK. V was pared by 3 bases and J by 5 bases, with 5 bases of the junction left unmatched. This CDR3 has 15 residues. Here the CDR3 reads CASSHASGIQNIQYF. Written as DNA, the CDR3 is TGTGCCAGCAGCCACGCTAGCGGGATACAAAACATTCAGTACTTC.

The chain links TRBV12-3 or TRBV12-4 to TRBJ1-1; D remains ambiguous. Trimming left V 5 bases short and J 1 base short, with 8 bases between. The CDR3 totals 13 residues. CDR3 coding DNA: TGTGCCAGCAGTACCGAGGGGAACACTGAAGCTTTCTTT. Translating gives CASSTEGNTEAFF.

This chain joins TRBV20-1 and TRBJ1-3; D is unclear. V lost 0 bases and J 2 bases, leaving 8 bases between the germline ends. Germline CDR1 DFQATT, CDR2 SNEGSKA (reference sequence). The CDR3 covers 14 residues. The CDR3 spells CSARDLAAGNTIYF. In nucleotides, the CDR3 is TGCAGTGCTAGAGATCTGGCTGCTGGAAACACCATATATTTT.

The gene calls are TRBV5-4 and TRBJ2-5, with D possibly being TRBD2 (6 bases). The CDR3 extends over 18 amino acids. Germline V lookup: CDR1 SGHNT, CDR2 YYREEE (reference sequence). V dropped 6 bases and J dropped 4 bases, with 28 bases sitting between them. The CDR3 DNA is TGTGCCAGCAACGTGGGGCCCCCTAGCGCAGGATCGATAGAGACCCAGTACTTC. This gives the protein CASNVGPPSAGSIETQYF.

The genes are TRBV12-3 or TRBV12-4 and TRBJ2-4; maybe TRBD1 (6 bases). Trimming removed 2 bases at V and 1 base at J, with 15 bases between. CDR3 length: 17 amino acids. The CDR3 loop reads CASSLRLAQGAKNIQYF. The CDR3 nucleotides are TGTGCCAGCAGTTTACGGCTAGCCCAGGGGGCCAAAAACATTCAGTACTTC.

This chain uses TRBV12-3 or TRBV12-4 with TRBJ2-3; no firm D call. The CDR3 has 13 amino acids. The V and J ends lost 3 bases and 1 base respectively, with 5 bases between them. Here the CDR3 DNA reads TGTGCCAGCAGTTTCCCGGGCACAGATACGCAGTATTTT. Residues: CASSFPGTDTQYF.